Here is one T cell receptor beta chain with its context. What it recognizes is unknown. This sample stems from a study of shared clonotypes between healthy human individuals. For the study at large: Donors were a couple of women and a few men aged 18 to 49. The study, taken as a whole, reports: The low donor count limited represented genetic and exposure-history diversity.

The donors were adults (healthy and HIV-negative) with no recent acute infections or vaccinations. The germline V gene has CDR1 SNHLY and CDR2 FYNNEI. The CDR3 totals 15 residues. The V end lost 6 bases, the J end lost 5 bases, and 19 bases lay between the germline ends. For every subset, genomic DNA was evenly distributed across several immunoSEQ plates. Here immunoSEQ multiplex PCR was the method, and the copy in TCRdb shows in-frame clones only, minus some. The table lists 90,000 to 100,000 clones, around 43% of them singletons. This clonotype originated in a woman aged 40-49 years in good health. Some clones in this sample may be carry-over from other donors' samples. The V call is TRBV2, the J call TRBJ1-1, with D maybe TRBD1 (5 bases). Material for sequencing was PBMCs. CDR3 bases: TGTGCCAGCAGGTCCCCGCCAGGGCGCAAGACTGAAGCTTTCTTT. Amino acid sequence: CASRSPPGRKTEAFF.